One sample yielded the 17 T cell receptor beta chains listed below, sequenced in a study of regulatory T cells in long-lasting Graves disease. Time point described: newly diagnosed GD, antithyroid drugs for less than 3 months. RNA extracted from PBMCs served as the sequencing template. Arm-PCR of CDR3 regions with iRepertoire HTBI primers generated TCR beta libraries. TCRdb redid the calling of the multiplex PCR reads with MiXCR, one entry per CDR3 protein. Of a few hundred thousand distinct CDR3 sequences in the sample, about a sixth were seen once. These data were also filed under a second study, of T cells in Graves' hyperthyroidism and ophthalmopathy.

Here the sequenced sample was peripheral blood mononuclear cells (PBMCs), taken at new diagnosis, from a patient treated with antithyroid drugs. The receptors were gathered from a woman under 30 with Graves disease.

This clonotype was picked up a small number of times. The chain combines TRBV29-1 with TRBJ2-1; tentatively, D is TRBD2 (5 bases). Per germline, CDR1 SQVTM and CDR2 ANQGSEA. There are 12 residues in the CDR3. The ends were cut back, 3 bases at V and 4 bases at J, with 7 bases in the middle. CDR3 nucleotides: TGCAGCGTTGAGCGGGCGTACAATGAGCAGTTCTTC. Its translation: CSVERAYNEQFF.

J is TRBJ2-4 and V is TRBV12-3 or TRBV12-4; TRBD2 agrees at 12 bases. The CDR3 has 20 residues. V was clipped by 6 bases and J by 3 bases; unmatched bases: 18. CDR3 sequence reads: CASSPDRLAGALRGKNIQYF. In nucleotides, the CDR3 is TGTGCCAGCAGCCCGGACCGACTAGCGGGGGCCCTACGGGGCAAAAACATTCAGTACTTC.

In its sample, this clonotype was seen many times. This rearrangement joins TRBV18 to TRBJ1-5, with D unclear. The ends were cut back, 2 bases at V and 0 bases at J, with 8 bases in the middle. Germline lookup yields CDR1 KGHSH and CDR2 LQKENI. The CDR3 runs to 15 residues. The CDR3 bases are TGTGCCAGCTCACCAAGCGGATATAGCAATCAGCCCCAGCATTTT. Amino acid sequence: CASSPSGYSNQPQHF.

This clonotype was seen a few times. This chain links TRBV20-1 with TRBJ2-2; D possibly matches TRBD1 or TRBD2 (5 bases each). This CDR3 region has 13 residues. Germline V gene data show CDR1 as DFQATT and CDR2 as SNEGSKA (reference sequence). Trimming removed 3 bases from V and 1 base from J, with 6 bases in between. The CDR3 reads CSARRGNTGELFF. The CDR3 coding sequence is TGCAGTGCTAGGAGGGGGAACACCGGGGAGCTGTTTTTT.

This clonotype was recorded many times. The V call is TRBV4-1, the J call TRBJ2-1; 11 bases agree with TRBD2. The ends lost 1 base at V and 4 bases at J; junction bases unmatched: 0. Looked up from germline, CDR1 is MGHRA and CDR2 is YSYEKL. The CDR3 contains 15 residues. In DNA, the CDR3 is TGCGCCAGCAGCCAAGGACTAGCGGGATACAATGAGCAGTTCTTC. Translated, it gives CASSQGLAGYNEQFF.

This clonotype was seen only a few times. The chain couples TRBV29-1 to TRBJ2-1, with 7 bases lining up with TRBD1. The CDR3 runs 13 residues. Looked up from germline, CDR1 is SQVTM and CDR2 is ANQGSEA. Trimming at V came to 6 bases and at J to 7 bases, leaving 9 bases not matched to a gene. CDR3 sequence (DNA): TGCAGCGTAGGCTCCGGGACAGTTAATGAGCAGTTCTTC. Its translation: CSVGSGTVNEQFF.

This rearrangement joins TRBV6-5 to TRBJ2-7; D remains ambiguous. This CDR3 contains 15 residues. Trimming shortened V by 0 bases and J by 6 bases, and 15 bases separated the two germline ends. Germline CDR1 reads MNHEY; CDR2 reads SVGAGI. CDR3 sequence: CASSYSLDPPSEQYF. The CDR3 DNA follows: TGTGCCAGCAGTTACTCCTTGGACCCACCTTCCGAGCAGTACTTC.

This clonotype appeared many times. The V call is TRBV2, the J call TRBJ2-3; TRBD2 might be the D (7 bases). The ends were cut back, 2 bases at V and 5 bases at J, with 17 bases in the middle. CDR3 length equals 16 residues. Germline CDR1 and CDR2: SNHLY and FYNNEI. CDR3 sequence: CASSENRWGGQDTQYF. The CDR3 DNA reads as TGTGCCAGCAGTGAAAATCGGTGGGGGGGGCAAGATACGCAGTATTTT.

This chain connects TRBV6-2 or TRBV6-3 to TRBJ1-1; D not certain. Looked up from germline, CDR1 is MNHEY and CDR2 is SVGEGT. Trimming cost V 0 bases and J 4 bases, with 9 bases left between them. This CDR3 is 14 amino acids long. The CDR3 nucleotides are TGTGCCAGCAGTTACTCTGGGGAGGTCACTGAAGCTTTCTTT. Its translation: CASSYSGEVTEAFF.

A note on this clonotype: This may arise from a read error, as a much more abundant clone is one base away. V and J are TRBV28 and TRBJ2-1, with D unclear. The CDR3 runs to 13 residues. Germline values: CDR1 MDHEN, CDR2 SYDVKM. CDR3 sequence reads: CTSYGRYDNEQFF. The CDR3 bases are TGTACCAGCTACGGGCGATATGACAATGAGCAGTTCTTC.

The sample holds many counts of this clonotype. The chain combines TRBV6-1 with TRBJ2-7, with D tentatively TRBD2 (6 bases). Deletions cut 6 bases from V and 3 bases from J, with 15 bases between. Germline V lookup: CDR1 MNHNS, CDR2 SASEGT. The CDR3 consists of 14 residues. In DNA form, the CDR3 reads TGTGCCAGCAGCCCCCGTAGACTAGTCTACGAGCAGTACTTC. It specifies CASSPRRLVYEQYF.

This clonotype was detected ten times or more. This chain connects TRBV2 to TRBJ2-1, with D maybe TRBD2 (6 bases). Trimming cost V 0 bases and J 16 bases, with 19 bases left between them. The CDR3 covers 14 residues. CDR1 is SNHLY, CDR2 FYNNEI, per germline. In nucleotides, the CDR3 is TGTGCCAGCAGTGAAGCCCGCCCGGGCCCTAGCGAATTCTTC. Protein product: CASSEARPGPSEFF.

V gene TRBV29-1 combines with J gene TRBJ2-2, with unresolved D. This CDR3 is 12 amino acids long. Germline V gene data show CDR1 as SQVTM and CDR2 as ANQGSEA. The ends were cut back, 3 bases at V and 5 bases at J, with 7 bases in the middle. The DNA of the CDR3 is TGCAGCGTTGACCAAGGGACCGGGGAGCTGTTTTTT. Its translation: CSVDQGTGELFF.

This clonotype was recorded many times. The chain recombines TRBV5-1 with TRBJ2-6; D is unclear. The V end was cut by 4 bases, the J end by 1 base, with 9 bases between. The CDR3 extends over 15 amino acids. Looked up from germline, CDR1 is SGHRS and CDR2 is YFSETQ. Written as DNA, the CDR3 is TGCGCCAGCAGCCCCCTAACATCTGGGGCCAACGTCCTGACTTTC. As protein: CASSPLTSGANVLTF.

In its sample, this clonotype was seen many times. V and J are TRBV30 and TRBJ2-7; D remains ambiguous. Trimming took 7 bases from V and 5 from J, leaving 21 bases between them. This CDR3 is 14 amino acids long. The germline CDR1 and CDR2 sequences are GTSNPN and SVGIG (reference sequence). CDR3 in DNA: TGTGCCTATGCGAGACCTTTCAAACTTCACGAGCAGTACTTC. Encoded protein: CAYARPFKLHEQYF.

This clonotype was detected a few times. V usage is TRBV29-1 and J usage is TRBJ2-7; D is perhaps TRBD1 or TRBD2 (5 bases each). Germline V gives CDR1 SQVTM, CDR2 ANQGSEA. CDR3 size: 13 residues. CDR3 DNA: TGCAGTGGGGGAGACCGCCCAGGATACGAGCAGTACTTC. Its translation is CSGGDRPGYEQYF.

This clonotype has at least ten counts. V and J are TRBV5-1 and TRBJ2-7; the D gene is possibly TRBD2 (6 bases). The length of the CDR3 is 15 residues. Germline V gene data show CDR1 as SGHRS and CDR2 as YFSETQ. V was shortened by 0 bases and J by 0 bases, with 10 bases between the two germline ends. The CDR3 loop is CASSLGGMGSYEQYF. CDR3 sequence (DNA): TGCGCCAGCAGCTTGGGCGGGATGGGCTCCTACGAGCAGTACTTC.